This T cell receptor beta chain was retrieved from a study of T cells after yellow fever vaccination. Study-level points and caveats: There was a small share of clonotypes that showed up in both the CD4 and CD8 compartments.

UMIs and a universal primer site were added when TCR cDNA was made by 5'RACE template switching. One entry per CDR3 protein results from TCRdb running MiXCR on the 5' RACE reads. The sample lists over 110,000 distinct CDR3 sequences, about 7.7% occurring once. For this clonotype: Its specificity is unknown.

Trimming removed 1 base from V and 2 bases from J, with 13 bases in between. The CDR3 runs 15 residues. Germline assignment: CDR1 SGDLS and CDR2 YYNGEE. The chain joins TRBV9 to TRBJ2-7, with D perhaps matching TRBD1 (7 bases). This receptor was obtained from a man in his thirties or forties who received the YFV17D yellow fever vaccine. The specimen was CD4+ T cells sorted from PBMCs, collected 5 days after the yellow fever booster vaccination. The CDR3 nucleotides are TGTGCCAGCAGCGTATCGGCGGGACAGCCCTACGAGCAGTACTTC. Protein: CASSVSAGQPYEQYF.